The present entry profiles one T cell receptor beta chain with its context. Its antigen remains unidentified. This CDR3 is also generated by other DNA sequences in the sample. The protocol was immunoSEQ multiplex PCR, while the TCRdb copy is restricted to in-frame clones and leaves out a portion. Here the sample spans roughly 2.5 million clones, more than 80% being singletons. This sample was included in a study of shared clonotypes between healthy human individuals. Study summary: There were three CD4 naive, three CD4 memory, two CD8 naive and one CD8 memory plates per donor. Study outcomes and limitations: Specimens sampled were limited to blood, with tissue repertoires likely differing.

CDR1 and CDR2 from the germline V gene are MNHEY and SVGAGI. The CDR3 consists of 14 residues. Trimming removed 0 bases from V and 1 base from J, with 7 bases in between. In the CD4+ fraction, cells were divided into CD45RA+ naive and CD45RA-negative memory subsets. The sequenced material came from naive CD4+ T cells sorted from blood. Subset specified: CD45RA+ positively selected. The sequence was collected from a man between 18 and 35 years old in good health. The rearrangement links TRBV6-5 to TRBJ2-7; no clear D gene. CDR3 region: CASSYSYGSYEQYF. In DNA form, the CDR3 reads TGTGCCAGCAGTTACTCTTATGGTTCCTACGAGCAGTACTTC.